The TCR beta chain under discussion was sequenced for a study of shared clonotypes between healthy human individuals (dated by TCRdb to 2019 to 2021). Regarding the study in general: The cohort included a few men and a couple of women between 18 and 49 years of age. For each donor, CD4 naive and CD4 memory were each given three plates, CD8 naive was given two plates, and CD8 memory was given one plate. To estimate repertoire size and how much clonotypes are shared between individuals, the study performed deep sequencing of blood TCR repertoires from about five healthy adults. To increase sequencing depth and limit assay-specific biases, different laboratories used diverse techniques to prepare libraries and sequence TCR repertoires. Per donor, leukapheresis produced somewhere between about 0.85 and 10 billion PBMCs.

Using the deep immunoSEQ assay, multiplex PCR amplified TCR CDR3 regions from genomic DNA. Genomic DNA extracted from each cell subset was distributed evenly over all wells of several immunoSEQ 96-well plates, and each plate served as one replicate. For sorted subsets, about 210 ng of genomic DNA, equivalent to 25,000 to 30,000 T cell genomes, went into each replicate PCR. Purified libraries were quantified with a Qubit 3.0 fluorometer, sized on a Bioanalyzer 2100, and re-quantified with the KAPA Library Quantification kit. Every immunoSEQ 96-well plate was sequenced on a separate single-read 150-cycle Illumina NextSeq 550 flow cell. As for how the authors treated the data: Because the immunoSEQ output held only junctional sequences and lacked quality scores, the filtering could not match the filtering applied to full-length reads. Sequences were annotated with PyIR, a Python wrapper for IgBLAST v1.9, and V/J genes and CDR3 were assigned using IMGT germline references. Any read was removed if the V/J assignment was weak (E-value above 1e-6), the CDR3 was missing, or the read contained stop codons, out-of-frame junctions, or ambiguous translated residues. V3J clonotypes were defined by identical inferred V gene, J gene, and CDR3 amino acid sequence. To compute the percentage overlap between repertoires, the number of shared unique clonotypes was divided by the size of the smaller repertoire. Richness of each repertoire was evaluated using RTK rarefaction, the Chao1 estimator, and Recon v2.1 estimates of unobserved clonotypes. Generation probabilities were computed with OLGA for all TCRbeta clonotypes obtained by the gDNA method from several donors. TCRdb provides this immuneACCESS table in a form limited to in-frame rearrangements. Some clones are lacking; in checked studies, under half of them reflect an unresolved V gene, and why the rest are absent is not known. That table gives V, J and clone size, and the DNA gave D and trimming. This sample is represented by over 1.4 million clones; roughly 96% of them were singletons. The ten largest clones take up 0.95% to 1.5% of the sample.

What the work shows at the level of the full study, not this receptor alone: Approximately 4.8% of naive CD4, roughly 3.6% of naive CD8, roughly 2.5% of memory CD4, and approximately 0.39% of memory CD8 clonotypes were shared across several donors. Naive subsets generally had larger estimated clonotype richness than memory subsets did. Clonotypes shared by all four sorted-subset donors showed higher generation probabilities than non-shared clonotypes. Incomplete sequencing was indicated by rarefaction of sorted-subset datasets, despite the large sequencing depth. Because the study included only a small number of donors, the genetic and exposure-history diversity represented was limited. Sampling was restricted to blood, and TCR repertoires in tissues likely differ from the TCR repertoires found in blood. Pairwise subsampling led to the expectation that sequencing depth would affect the degree of clonotype sharing among donors.

Trimming costs V 5 bases and J 6 bases, and their ends lie 17 bases apart. The germline V gene specifies MNHEY as CDR1 and SVGAGI as CDR2. Reading from cysteine to phenylalanine, the CDR3 counts 14 amino acids. Left in the record is the CDR3 DNA by itself, 42 bases read in frame from the first base. On this clone: Its antigen is currently not known. Base qualities were left out, and no much larger clone turns up one base away.

The donors were healthy, HIV-negative adults with no recently reported acute infections or vaccinations. All donors were Caucasian adults living in Nashville, Tennessee, USA. CD4+ T cells were enriched by magnetic negative selection; naive cells were then positively selected on CD45RA, and the negative fraction formed the memory subset. Blood was obtained by leukapheresis, after which PBMCs were separated by Ficoll-Histopaque density gradient centrifugation and cryopreserved in liquid nitrogen vapor phase. Analytical flow cytometry was used to check the purity and quantity of each magnetically sorted T cell population. Each sorted fraction had its genomic DNA isolated and then quantified by UV absorbance on a Nanodrop 2000c.

The sample taken for sequencing was naive CD4+ T cells sorted from blood. What this sample's cell subset or site label stands for: CD45RA+ positively selected. This clonotype was obtained from a man between 25 and 39 years old in good health. The V gene is TRBV6-5 and the J gene is TRBJ2-7; TRBD1 is perhaps the D gene, given 6 matching bases. CDR3 region: CASSPGQKKGEQYF. The nucleotide sequence is given as TGTGCCAGCAGTCCTGGACAGAAAAAAGGCGAGCAGTACTTC.